The present entry profiles one TCR beta chain with its context. No antigen is known for it. The data were produced by immunoSEQ multiplex PCR, yet TCRdb's version contains in-frame clones alone and is incomplete. The table shows a few hundred thousand clones, with 70% to 90% occurring only once. This sample stems from a study of cytomegalovirus exposure and HLA in healthy donors. Study findings and constraints: Among TCR beta chains, those listed as cytomegalovirus-associated numbered approximately 150.

The V gene's germline CDR1 is MNHNY and CDR2 SVGAGI (reference sequence). J was trimmed by 7 bases and V by 6 bases; bases with no gene match: 11. The CDR3 extends over 15 amino acids. Sequencing was carried out using PBMCs. The chain carries TRBV6-6 and TRBJ2-3, with 9 positions matching TRBD1. This sequence originates from a man under 40 in good health and CMV-seronegative. CDR3 in amino acids: CASSTGQGGRNTQYF. For the CDR3, the DNA is TGTGCCAGCAGCACGGGACAGGGTGGGAGGAATACGCAGTATTTT.